The clone carrying this T cell receptor (beta chain) was counted a few times. Its target is not known. The authors extracted RNA and reverse transcribed it into cDNA as the sequencing template. Produced via immunoSEQ multiplex PCR; TCRdb's table is partial and in-frame only. The data show around 130,000 clones, roughly 61% seen once. The V gene's germline CDR1 is KGHSH and CDR2 LQKENI. V shed 0 bases and J 3 bases; nucleotides not matched to a gene: 0. There are 14 residues in the CDR3. The sample comes from a study of CD8+ T cells in alopecia areata. Whole-study context: Those treated were given oral tofacitinib at 5 to 10 mg twice daily. Tofacitinib treatment spanned 6 to 18 months, with 6 months off drug afterward. Study-wide results and caveats: Normal scalp showed lower clonality than lesional scalp, especially alopecia totalis/universalis.

Alopecia areata patients provided lesional scalp punch biopsies and peripheral blood, both collected for the study. Specimen: CD4+ T cells sorted from blood, collected at week 0. V gene TRBV18 combines with J gene TRBJ1-2; 8 positions match TRBD1. This sequence originates from a human donor with alopecia areata. CDR3 residues: CASSPPTGDYGYTF. The DNA for the CDR3 is TGTGCCAGCTCACCACCGACAGGGGACTATGGCTACACCTTC. Full variable domain (remainder filled in from reference TRBV18 and TRBJ1-2): NAGVMQNPRHLVRRRGQEARLRCSPMKGHSHVYWYRQLPEEGLKFMVYLQKENIIDESGMPKERFSAEFPKEGPSILRIQQVVRGDSAAYFCASSPPTGDYGYTFGSGTRLTVV.